Below, one T cell receptor beta chain is given with its context. The repertoire was sequenced with immunoSEQ multiplex PCR; TCRdb's copy has only in-frame clones and lacks some. The repertoire holds roughly 250,000 clones, with roughly 84% as singletons. The data derive from a study of blood T cell repertoires in COVID-19. CDR3 length: 13 residues. After removal of 8 bases from V and 2 bases from J, the junction contained 4 bases not matched to a gene. Germline CDR1 is MNHEY and CDR2 is SVGAGI. The sequenced sample was peripheral blood. The chain carries TRBV6-5 and TRBJ2-7, with 9 positions matching TRBD1. The TCR originated in a person aged 65-85 years with COVID-19, enrolled during active disease. The CDR3 nucleotides read TGTGCCAGCCGGACAGGGGACGCCTACGAGCAGTACTTC. As protein: CASRTGDAYEQYF.